This T cell receptor (beta chain) was captured in a study of technical replicates of blood from a few donors (dated by TCRdb to 2017 to 2019). Library creation used the immunoSEQ multiplex PCR assay. TCRdb took over this immuneACCESS table, retaining in-frame rearrangements with V and J assigned. Such tables are incomplete; in checked studies, under half of the missing clones stem from an unresolved V gene, and the remainder is unexplained. In this sample the table shows some 77,000 clones, 85% to 95% of which occur a single time. 0.35% to 0.45% of the sample rests with the top ten. The CDR3, from cysteine to phenylalanine, totals 19 residues. The DNA shown is the 57-base CDR3, in frame from base 1. From a lookup of the germline V gene, CDR1 and CDR2 are SGDLS and YYNGEE. From V the trimming removes 0 bases and from J it removes 0 bases, while the gene matches leave 11 bases of the junction unaccounted for.

Of note for this clone: Its antigen is unknown. No base quality values were provided; no much bigger clone lies one nucleotide off.

Specimen: T cells isolated from PBMCs. This sequence uses TRBV9 and TRBJ1-3; 8 of the junction bases match TRBD1. This TCR came from a human donor in good health. The DNA sequence is given as TGTGCCAGCAGCGTAGCCCTGGGCACAGGGGGTGCCTCTGGAAACACCATATATTTT. This translates into CASSVALGTGGASGNTIYF.